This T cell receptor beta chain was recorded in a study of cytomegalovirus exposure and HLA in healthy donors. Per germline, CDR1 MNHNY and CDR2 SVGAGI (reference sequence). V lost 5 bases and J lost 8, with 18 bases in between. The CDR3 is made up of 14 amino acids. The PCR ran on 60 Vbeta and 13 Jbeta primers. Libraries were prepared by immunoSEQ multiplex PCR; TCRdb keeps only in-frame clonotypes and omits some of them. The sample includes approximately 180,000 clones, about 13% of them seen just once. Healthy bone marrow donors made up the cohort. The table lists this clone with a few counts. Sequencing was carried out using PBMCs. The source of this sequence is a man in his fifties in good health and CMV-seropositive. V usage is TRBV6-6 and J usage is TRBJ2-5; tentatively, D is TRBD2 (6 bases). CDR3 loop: CASSRPGVGKTQYF. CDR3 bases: TGTGCCAGCAGTCGACCGGGGGTAGGGAAAACCCAGTACTTC.